This T cell receptor (beta chain) derives from a study of T cell changes during pregnancy in multiple sclerosis (dated by TCRdb to about 2019). At the level of the whole study: The study examined how the T cell repertoire changed over the course of pregnancy in women with multiple sclerosis.

The library relied on the immunoSEQ multiplex PCR assay. Not all clones reach the TCRdb copy of this immuneACCESS table, which keeps in-frame sequences only. Checked studies attribute under half of the gap to unresolved V genes and leave the rest unexplained. For this sample the table gives some 55,000 clones, of which about 86% were detected only once. 5.3% of the sample is held by the ten biggest clonotypes. A word on this clone: No antigen is known for it. No base qualities exist here, and no much larger clone lies one base off it.

V and J lose 1 base and 6 bases, and a span of 10 bases separates them. The germline V gene specifies MNHNS as CDR1 and SASEGT as CDR2. The CDR3 contains 14 residues, cysteine and phenylalanine counted. CDR3 DNA is the only sequence kept; it has 42 bases, read in frame from the first base. The receptor comes from a human donor whose cells served as feeder cells for cultures in a pregnancy study. Sequencing was done on a sample of peripheral blood from another person, used as feeder cells. The rearrangement combines TRBV6-1 with TRBJ2-1; the D gene lacks a confident call. The CDR3 region reads CASSEGSWVNEQFF. In nucleotides, the sequence is TGTGCCAGCAGTGAAGGGTCTTGGGTCAATGAGCAGTTCTTC.